This T cell receptor beta chain is drawn from a study of T cells in Graves' hyperthyroidism and ophthalmopathy. As concerns this clonotype: Its antigen is not identified.

CDR3 length: 16 amino acids. Trimming took off 2 bases at V and 5 bases at J, with 16 bases between the two ends. Pregnant or lactating patients were excluded, as were those with uncontrolled infection or other autoimmune disease. Initially, at the first diagnosis of hyperthyroidism and before any ophthalmopathy symptoms, blood was sampled. RNA transcripts gave rise to amplified TCR beta CDR3 regions. The study used the HTBI primer set for a first-round RT-PCR of the TCR CDR3. MiXCR was run by TCRdb on the multiplex PCR reads, yielding one entry per CDR3 protein. The sample lists about 130,000 distinct CDR3 sequences, approximately 20% occurring once. General study points: Most expanded thyroid clonotypes above 0.001 also appeared in blood. Classification by a 13 V-J model distinguished ophthalmopathy from stable hyperthyroidism.

Specimen: blood. The source of this sequence is a woman between 50 and 59 years old with Graves' hyperthyroidism that later progressed to Graves' ophthalmopathy. V and J are TRBV12-3 or TRBV12-4 and TRBJ2-1; D is ambiguous. In DNA form, the CDR3 reads TGTGCCAGCAGTTTAAGGCGGCTAGTGAAACACAATGAGCAGTTCTTC. Translating it yields CASSLRRLVKHNEQFF.